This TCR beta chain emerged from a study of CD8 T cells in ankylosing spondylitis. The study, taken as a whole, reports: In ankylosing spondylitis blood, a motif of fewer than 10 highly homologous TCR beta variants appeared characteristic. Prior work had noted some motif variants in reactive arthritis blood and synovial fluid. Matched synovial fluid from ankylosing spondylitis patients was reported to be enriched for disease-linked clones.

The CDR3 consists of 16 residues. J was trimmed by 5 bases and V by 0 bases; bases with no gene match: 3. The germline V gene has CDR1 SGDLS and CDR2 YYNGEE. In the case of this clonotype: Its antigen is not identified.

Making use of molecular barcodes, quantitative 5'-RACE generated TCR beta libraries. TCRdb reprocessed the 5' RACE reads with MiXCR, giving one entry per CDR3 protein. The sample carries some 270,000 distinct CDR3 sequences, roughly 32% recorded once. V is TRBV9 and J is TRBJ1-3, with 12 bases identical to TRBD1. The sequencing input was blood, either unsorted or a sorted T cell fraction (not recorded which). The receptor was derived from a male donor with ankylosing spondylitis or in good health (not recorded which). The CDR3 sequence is CASSVEGQGARNTIYF. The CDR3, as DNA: TGTGCCAGCAGCGTAGAGGGACAGGGGGCCCGAAACACCATATATTTT.